This note documents a single T cell receptor beta chain sequence. The antigen remains undetermined. The sample originates from a study of PD-L1 blockade in urothelial cancer. Study-wide context: Timepoints chosen for blood analysis were 3 weeks (second dose) and 6 weeks after treatment start. Blood-derived samples held a median roughly 140,000 T cells. The study's findings and limits: Blood TCR clonality below the median before treatment was a predictor of better survival. Larger 3-week expansion of tumor-associated blood clones was seen in durable-benefit patients.

Time point in this sample: pretreatment peripheral blood. Generated by immunoSEQ multiplex PCR, the TCRdb table keeps only in-frame clones and is missing some. The table records approximately 47,000 clones, 75% to 85% of them present only once. The receptor's source is a man aged 45-65 years with urothelial cancer. The specimen was PBMCs, collected around atezolizumab (anti-PD-L1) treatment.

The CDR3 protein is CASSDPGRFWGV. The CDR3 region has the DNA TGTGCCAGCAGTGACCCCGGCAGGTTTTGGGGCGTC. The V gene is TRBV6-4, the J gene TRBJ2-7, with D uncertain. The CDR3 covers 12 residues. The germline CDR1 and CDR2 sequences are MRHNA and SNTAGT.